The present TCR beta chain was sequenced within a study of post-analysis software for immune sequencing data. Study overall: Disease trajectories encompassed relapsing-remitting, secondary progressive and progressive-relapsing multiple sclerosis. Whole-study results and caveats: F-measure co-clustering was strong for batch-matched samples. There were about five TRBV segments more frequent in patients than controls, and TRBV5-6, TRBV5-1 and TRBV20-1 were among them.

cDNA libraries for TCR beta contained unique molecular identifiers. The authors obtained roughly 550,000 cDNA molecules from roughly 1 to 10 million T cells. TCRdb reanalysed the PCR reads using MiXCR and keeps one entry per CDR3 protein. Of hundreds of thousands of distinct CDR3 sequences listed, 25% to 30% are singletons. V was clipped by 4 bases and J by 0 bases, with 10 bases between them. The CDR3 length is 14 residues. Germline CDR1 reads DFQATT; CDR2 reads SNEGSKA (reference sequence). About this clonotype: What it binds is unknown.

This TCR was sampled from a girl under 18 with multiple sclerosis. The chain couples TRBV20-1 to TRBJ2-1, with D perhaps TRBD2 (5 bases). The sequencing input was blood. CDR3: CSATRESSYNEQFF. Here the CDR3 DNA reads TGCAGTGCTACAAGGGAGAGCTCCTACAATGAGCAGTTCTTC.